These 4 T cell receptor beta chains were all obtained from the same sample, sequenced in a study of T cell responses to AZD1222 COVID-19 vaccine. TCRdb's copy holds only in-frame clones and misses some; the assay was immunoSEQ multiplex PCR. The repertoire holds 130,000 or so clones, roughly 93% seen once, with around 1% in the top ten. The sequences come from peripheral blood, collected on day 0 of MenACWY control vaccination. The receptor set was obtained from an adult in good health.

The V gene is TRBV5-1, the J gene TRBJ2-6; TRBD1 matches 9 bases. Germline V gene lookup returns CDR1 SGHRS and CDR2 YFSETQ. The CDR3 spans 17 residues. The V segment lost 7 bases and the J segment 1 base; nucleotides outside the gene matches: 9. CDR3 in amino acids: CASSRTGDISGANVLTF. The CDR3 coding sequence is TGCGCCAGCTCTCGGACAGGGGATATTTCTGGGGCCAACGTCCTGACTTTC.

The chain joins TRBV24-1 to TRBJ1-2; 8 nucleotides agree with TRBD1. Germline CDR1 and CDR2: KGHDR and SFDVKD. V shed 3 bases, J shed 7 bases, and the junction held 9 bases outside the gene matches. The CDR3 is 15 residues long. The CDR3 reads CATSDPGQGRSGYTF. The CDR3 DNA reads TGTGCCACCAGTGATCCCGGACAGGGTCGTAGTGGCTACACCTTC.

The chain has TRBV7-8 and TRBJ1-2, with D maybe TRBD1 (5 bases). V dropped 4 bases and J dropped 2 bases, with 14 bases sitting between them. Germline V gene lookup returns CDR1 SGHVS and CDR2 FQNEAQ. The CDR3 consists of 15 residues. The DNA for the CDR3 is TGTGCCAGCAGCTCAAATATACAGGCCAACTATGGCTACACCTTC. Its protein is CASSSNIQANYGYTF. The variable domain in full, completed from reference TRBV7-8 and TRBJ1-2, reads GAGVSQSPRYKVAKRGQDVALRCDPISGHVSLFWYQQALGQGPEFLTYFQNEAQLDKSGLPSDRFFAERPEGSVSTLKIQRTQQEDSAVYLCASSSNIQANYGYTFGSGTRLTVV.

The rearrangement joins TRBV11-2 to TRBJ1-2; D possibly corresponds to TRBD1 (5 bases). The germline CDR1 and CDR2 sequences are SGHAT and FQNNGV. V lost 3 bases, J lost 4 bases, and 15 bases lay in between. The CDR3 is 15 residues long. The CDR3 protein is CASSLFVGGGYGYTF. Here the CDR3 DNA reads TGTGCCAGCAGCTTGTTCGTCGGGGGTGGCTATGGCTACACCTTC.